This note documents a single TCR beta chain sequence. The sample originates from a study of blood T cell repertoires in COVID-19. Study context: From T cells, B-cell-depleted T cells, or PBMCs came the material, which was cDNA or gDNA.

The assay was immunoSEQ multiplex PCR, and TCRdb's table has in-frame clones only and misses some. The data hold over 300,000 clones, with around 90% observed a single time. V was pared by 1 base and J by 5 bases, with 9 bases between. The CDR3 is made up of 13 amino acids. The V gene's germline CDR1 is SGDLS and CDR2 YYNGEE. The sequence derives from a man aged 18 to 29 with active or convalescent COVID-19. The chain couples TRBV9 to TRBJ1-1, with D maybe TRBD1 (6 bases). The sample consisted of peripheral blood. This CDR3 reads CASSVTGRTEAFF. The CDR3 nucleotides read TGTGCCAGCAGCGTAACAGGGCGAACTGAAGCTTTCTTT.